The 15 T cell receptor beta chains in this list originate from one sample, sequenced in a study of control samples from healthy donors and cancer patients. Sequencing used immunoSEQ multiplex PCR; TCRdb keeps in-frame clones, though not all of them. The table lists about 140,000 clones, about nine tenths of them singletons, with roughly 8.7% in the top ten. The material sequenced was blood. These TCRs come from a woman aged 25 to 45 in good health.

This chain connects TRBV6-1 to TRBJ1-4; perhaps TRBD1 as D (6 bases). CDR1 is MNHNS and CDR2 is SASEGT in the germline V gene. The CDR3 spans 15 residues. Trimming took 8 bases from V and 5 from J, leaving 18 bases between them. CDR3 region: CASLNVGGINEKLFF. CDR3 in DNA: TGTGCCAGCCTTAACGTAGGGGGTATAAATGAAAAACTGTTTTTT.

The chain links TRBV11-2 to TRBJ2-4; 8 bases line up with TRBD2. The CDR3 is 16 residues long. J gave up 7 bases and V 2 bases, and 10 bases lay outside the gene matches. Germline V gene sequence: CDR1 SGHAT, CDR2 FQNNGV. This CDR3 reads CASSLNAGRAYNIQYF. The CDR3 DNA follows: TGTGCCAGCAGCTTAAATGCCGGGAGGGCCTATAACATTCAGTACTTC.

The genes are TRBV4-1 and TRBJ2-5, with a possible D match to TRBD1 (6 bases). V lost 4 bases and J lost 1, with 10 bases in between. Germline CDR1 reads MGHRA; CDR2 reads YSYEKL. This CDR3 comprises 14 residues. CDR3 bases: TGCGCCAGCAGCCTAACAGGGATCCAAGAGACCCAGTACTTC. It codes for CASSLTGIQETQYF.

The chain couples TRBV5-1 to TRBJ2-7; 8 positions match TRBD2. There are 14 residues in the CDR3. V lost 1 base and J lost 2; bases outside the gene matches: 2. Germline assignment: CDR1 SGHRS and CDR2 YFSETQ. For the CDR3, the DNA is TGCGCCAGCAGCTTGACTAGCGGTCCCTACGAGCAGTACTTC. Its translation is CASSLTSGPYEQYF.

The chain has TRBV30 and TRBJ2-3; D uncertain. The germline V gene has CDR1 GTSNPN and CDR2 SVGIG (reference sequence). V was cut by 0 bases and J by 5 bases, with 6 bases left in between. The CDR3 is made up of 12 amino acids. The CDR3 region has the DNA TGTGCCTGGAGTGTTCGCGGAGATACGCAGTATTTT. Residues: CAWSVRGDTQYF.

The V and J genes are TRBV7-2 and TRBJ2-3, with 8 bases that match TRBD2. The CDR3 has 17 residues. V lost 5 bases to trimming and J lost 4 bases; unmatched junction nucleotides: 14. Germline V gives CDR1 SGHTA, CDR2 FQGNSA. CDR3 amino acids: CASSPASAGVGSDTQYF. The CDR3, as DNA: TGTGCCAGCAGCCCGGCGTCAGCGGGAGTGGGATCAGATACGCAGTATTTT.

The V call is TRBV2, the J call TRBJ1-5; possible D gene TRBD1, 5 bases. The V gene's germline CDR1 is SNHLY and CDR2 FYNNEI. Trimming left V 3 bases short and J 4 bases short, with 7 bases between. This CDR3 has 13 residues. In DNA, the CDR3 is TGTGCCAGCAGTGAGGAGGGGAATCAGCCCCAGCATTTT. It yields the protein CASSEEGNQPQHF.

V is TRBV6-4 and J is TRBJ1-1, with D perhaps matching TRBD1 (5 bases). This CDR3 spans 15 amino acids. The germline CDR1 and CDR2 sequences are MRHNA and SNTAGT. Trimming took off 6 bases at V and 4 bases at J, with 18 bases between the two ends. In DNA form, the CDR3 reads TGTGCCAGCAGACCTCAGGGCGGGGGATCCACTGAAGCTTTCTTT. Protein: CASRPQGGGSTEAFF.

V gene TRBV13 combines with J gene TRBJ1-5, with a tentative D call TRBD1 (5 bases). The CDR3 runs to 15 residues. V gave up 0 bases and J gave up 5 bases, with 11 bases separating them. Per germline, CDR1 PRHDT and CDR2 FYEKMQ (reference sequence). CDR3 sequence reads: CASSLGGTVDQPQHF. DNA for the CDR3: TGTGCCAGCAGCTTAGGGGGGACGGTTGATCAGCCCCAGCATTTT.

V and J are TRBV28 and TRBJ1-4, with TRBD1 matching 8 bases. The CDR3 has 14 amino acids. Germline V gives CDR1 MDHEN, CDR2 SYDVKM. The V segment lost 4 bases and the J segment 8 bases; nucleotides outside the gene matches: 6. CDR3 residues: CASSSTGVGEKLFF. The CDR3 region has the DNA TGTGCCAGCAGTTCGACAGGGGTCGGCGAAAAACTGTTTTTT. The whole variable domain, filled in from reference TRBV28 and TRBJ1-4, reads DVKVTQSSRYLVKRTGEKVFLECVQDMDHENMFWYRQDPGLGLRLIYFSYDVKMKEKGDIPEGYSVSREKKERFSLILESASTNQTSMYLCASSSTGVGEKLFFGSGTQLSVL.

J is TRBJ1-4 and V is TRBV29-1; D may be TRBD1 (5 bases). V was trimmed by 5 bases and J by 8 bases, leaving 15 bases between them. CDR3 size: 13 residues. Germline V gives CDR1 SQVTM, CDR2 ANQGSEA. The CDR3 sequence is CSVPGGEGEKLFF. The DNA for the CDR3 is TGCAGCGTTCCTGGAGGGGAGGGGGAAAAACTGTTTTTT.

The genes are TRBV18 and TRBJ1-1; D remains unclear. The CDR3 runs 15 residues. The ends were cut back, 0 bases at V and 1 base at J, with 9 bases in the middle. The V gene's germline CDR1 is KGHSH and CDR2 LQKENI. The CDR3 loop reads CASSPPGIGNTEAFF. CDR3 DNA: TGTGCCAGCTCACCACCTGGGATCGGGAACACTGAAGCTTTCTTT.

The chain recombines TRBV2 with TRBJ1-2; TRBD1 aligns across 10 bases. The V gene end was trimmed by 7 bases and the J gene end by 0 bases; junction bases not matched to a gene: 20. This CDR3 region has 20 residues. Looked up from germline, CDR1 is SNHLY and CDR2 is FYNNEI. The CDR3, as DNA: TGTGCCAGCACCGGGCGGACAAGGACGGGACAGGGGACACCTAACTATGGCTACACCTTC. It codes for CASTGRTRTGQGTPNYGYTF.

This clone showed up just once. The rearrangement links TRBV11-2 to TRBJ2-6; the D is unclear. Germline V gene sequence: CDR1 SGHAT, CDR2 FQNNGV. CDR3 length: 15 residues. Trimming shortened V by 0 bases and J by 5 bases, and 8 bases separated the two germline ends. CDR3 in amino acids: CASSLEALRANVLTF. The CDR3 nucleotides read TGTGCCAGCAGCTTAGAGGCCCTTAGGGCCAACGTCCTGACTTTC. Together with reference TRBV11-2 and TRBJ2-6, the CDR3 gives the full variable domain: EAGVAQSPRYKIIEKRQSVAFWCNPISGHATLYWYQQILGQGPKLLIQFQNNGVVDDSQLPKDRFSAERLKGVDSTLKIQPAKLEDSAVYLCASSLEALRANVLTFGAGSRLTVL.

The chain is built from TRBV5-6 and TRBJ2-7, with 13 bases identical to TRBD2. The CDR3 consists of 16 residues. Germline trimming cut 2 bases from V and 3 bases from J; bases unmatched to any gene: 5. Per germline, CDR1 SGHDT and CDR2 YYEEEE. The chain's CDR3 is CASSLVGTSGIYEQYF. The CDR3 nucleotides are TGTGCCAGCAGCTTAGTGGGGACTAGCGGGATCTACGAGCAGTACTTC.